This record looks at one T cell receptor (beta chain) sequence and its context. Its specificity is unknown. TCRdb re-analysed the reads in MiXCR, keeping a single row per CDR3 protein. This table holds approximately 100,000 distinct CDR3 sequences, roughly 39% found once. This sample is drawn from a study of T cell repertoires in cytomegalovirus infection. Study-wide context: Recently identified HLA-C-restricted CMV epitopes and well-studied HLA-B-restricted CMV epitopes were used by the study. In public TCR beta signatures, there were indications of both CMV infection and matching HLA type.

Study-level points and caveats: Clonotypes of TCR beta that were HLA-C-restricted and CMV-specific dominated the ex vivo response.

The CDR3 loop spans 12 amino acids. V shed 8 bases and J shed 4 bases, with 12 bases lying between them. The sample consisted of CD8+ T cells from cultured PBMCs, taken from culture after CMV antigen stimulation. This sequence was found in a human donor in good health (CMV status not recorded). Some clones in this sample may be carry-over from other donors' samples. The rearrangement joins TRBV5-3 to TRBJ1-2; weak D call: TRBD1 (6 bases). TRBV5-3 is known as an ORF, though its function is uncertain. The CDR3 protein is CASSGTSYGYTF. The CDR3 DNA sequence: TGTGCCAGCAGTGGGACAAGCTATGGCTACACCTTC.